This T cell receptor (beta chain) was found in a study of beta chain features in type 1 diabetes. Study-level information: The examined sorted cells totaled 85 million to 120 million across samples. Study findings and constraints: Moderately but significantly shorter TCRB CDR3s were found in Type 1 diabetes patients in all four CD4+ subsets. Whether TCRB rearrangement is influenced by HLA type went unresolved here. The study found that naive, central memory and Treg TCRB repertoires appeared more similar in patients than in healthy donors.

Expressed TCRB transcripts were sequenced because the entire RNA isolate underwent reverse transcription. Using immunoSEQ multiplex PCR, the repertoire was profiled, and TCRdb retains in-frame clones only, with some absent. The table records about 300,000 clones, 13% of them present only once. V was trimmed by 6 bases and J by 5 bases, leaving 16 bases between them. CDR1 and CDR2 from the germline V gene are SGHTA and FQGNSA. The CDR3 totals 14 residues. This clone was counted a few times. Its antigen is not known. The TCR sequence derives from a woman aged 18-29 years with type 1 diabetes. Sequenced: naive CD4+ T cells from blood. The V call is TRBV7-2, the J call TRBJ2-5; possibly TRBD1 for D (7 bases). The CDR3 region has the DNA TGTGCCAGCAGGGAGGGACAGCGAGGGGAGACCCAGTACTTC. Amino acids: CASREGQRGETQYF. Full variable domain (rest looked up from reference TRBV7-2 and TRBJ2-5): GAGVSQSPSNKVTEKGKDVELRCDPISGHTALYWYRQSLGQGLEFLIYFQGNSAPDKSGLPSDRFSAERTGGSVSTLTIQRTQQEDSAVYLCASREGQRGETQYFGPGTRLLVL.